The entry below describes one T cell receptor beta chain. Antigen unknown. Only in-frame clones appear in the TCRdb table, and some are missing; sequencing was by immunoSEQ multiplex PCR. The sample lists about 66,000 clones, roughly 80% occurring once. The authors isolated CD4+ T cells after around 11 days of culture. Two doses of either BNT162b2 or mRNA-1273 were given to each participant. Vaccinated recipients, who were negative for nucleocapsid antibodies, had no history of SARS-CoV-2 infection. The source of the sample is a study of vaccination effects on CD4 cells after COVID-19. Looking at the study overall: Post-vaccine draws lagged the second dose by a median of 72 days. General study points: After vaccination of healthy people, only 1 of 255 vaccine-induced clones cross-reacted with common cold coronaviruses. Marked contraction was observed in infection-induced and vaccine-induced clones late after vaccination.

This TCR was recovered from a human donor who received a COVID-19 vaccine. The specimen was CD4+ T cells from PBMCs cultured without peptide, collected after COVID-19 vaccination.

The CDR3 nucleotides read TGTGCCAGCAGTGAACTCAGACTAGCGGGAACAGATACGCAGTATTTT. Protein: CASSELRLAGTDTQYF. V is TRBV28 and J is TRBJ2-3; the match to TRBD2 covers 11 bases. Germline V gene sequence: CDR1 MDHEN, CDR2 SYDVKM. The V gene end was trimmed by 5 bases and the J gene end by 3 bases; junction bases not matched to a gene: 7. The CDR3 sequence is 16 residues long.